One and the same sample provided the 32 T cell receptor beta chains below, sequenced in a study of cytomegalovirus exposure and HLA in healthy donors. The PCR employed 60 Vbeta primers together with 13 Jbeta primers. This table comes from immunoSEQ multiplex PCR, and its TCRdb copy is limited to in-frame clones, with some not included. Of over 150,000 clones in the sample, around 86% were seen once. Material: PBMCs. Every receptor here comes from a man aged 45-65 years in good health and CMV-seronegative.

The chain has TRBV6-4 and TRBJ2-3; maybe TRBD1 (6 bases). Germline loops: CDR1 MRHNA, CDR2 SNTAGT. V was pared by 6 bases and J by 0 bases, with 10 bases between. The CDR3 consists of 14 residues. CDR3 in DNA: TGTGCCAGCAGCAGGACAGAGAGCACAGATACGCAGTATTTT. This sequence encodes CASSRTESTDTQYF.

This chain connects TRBV25-1 to TRBJ1-1; D might be TRBD1 (6 bases). Per the germline V gene, CDR1 is MGHDK and CDR2 is SYGVNS. Trimming took 6 bases from V and 4 from J, leaving 12 bases between them. CDR3 length: 13 amino acids. For the CDR3, the DNA is TGTGCCAGCAGATCCCCGACAGGCACTGAAGCTTTCTTT. It specifies CASRSPTGTEAFF.

This clone was found a few times. V usage is TRBV29-1 and J usage is TRBJ2-1, with D perhaps matching TRBD2 (6 bases). The V gene lost 5 bases and the J gene lost 3 bases, with 8 bases spanning the gap. Germline V gene data show CDR1 as SQVTM and CDR2 as ANQGSEA. The CDR3 contains 12 residues. CDR3 sequence (DNA): TGCAGCGTTTGGGACTTCTACAATGAGCAGTTCTTC. It encodes CSVWDFYNEQFF.

The rearrangement uses TRBV10-3 and TRBJ2-7; 10 nucleotides match TRBD1. The junction had 1 base not matched to a gene; V was cut back by 2 bases and J by 6 bases. Germline V gives CDR1 ENHRY, CDR2 SYGVKD. This CDR3 has 13 amino acids. The CDR3 region is CAISEGTGVEQYF. In DNA, the CDR3 is TGTGCCATCAGTGAGGGGACAGGGGTCGAGCAGTACTTC.

The chain employs TRBV7-9 and TRBJ2-4; 7 bases agree with TRBD1. The V gene's germline CDR1 is SEHNR and CDR2 FQNEAQ (reference sequence). V lost 4 bases and J lost 9; bases outside the gene matches: 12. CDR3 size: 15 residues. The CDR3 DNA is TGTGCCAGCAGCTCTGACAGGGTAGAGCGTACCATTCAGTACTTC. It yields the protein CASSSDRVERTIQYF.

V and J are TRBV6-1 and TRBJ2-1, with D perhaps TRBD2 (6 bases). The CDR3 has 18 amino acids. Germline V CDR1 and CDR2: MNHNS, SASEGT. V was cut by 0 bases and J by 4 bases, with 19 bases left in between. CDR3 protein: CASSEALRYGLLYNEQFF. CDR3 DNA sequence: TGTGCCAGCAGTGAAGCGCTTAGGTATGGACTACTATACAATGAGCAGTTCTTC.

This chain links TRBV7-2 with TRBJ2-1, with 13 bases fitting TRBD2. Unmatched junction bases numbered 15, after V lost 5 bases and J lost 5 bases. The germline V gene has CDR1 SGHTA and CDR2 FQGNSA. The CDR3 length is 19 residues. This chain's CDR3 is CASSPRTSGSTQIHNEQFF. The CDR3, as DNA: TGTGCCAGCAGCCCTAGGACTAGCGGGAGCACTCAGATCCACAATGAGCAGTTCTTC.

Turning to this clone: This sample also contains other DNA sequences that code for the same CDR3. The genes are TRBV6-5 and TRBJ2-1; maybe TRBD2 (6 bases). The length of the CDR3 is 15 residues. CDR1 MNHEY and CDR2 SVGAGI come from the germline V gene. Trimming took off 0 bases at V and 1 base at J, with 7 bases between the two ends. In DNA form, the CDR3 reads TGTGCCAGCAGTTACTCGAGCGGGTCCTACAATGAGCAGTTCTTC. This translates into CASSYSSGSYNEQFF.

Here the CDR3 reads CASSEDRVNTEAFF. In DNA form, the CDR3 reads TGTGCCAGCAGTGAGGACAGGGTTAACACTGAAGCTTTCTTT. The V gene is TRBV6-5, the J gene TRBJ1-1, with 8 positions matching TRBD1. J lost 2 bases, V lost 5 bases, and 4 bases had no gene match. This CDR3 is built from 14 residues. From germline, CDR1 is MNHEY and CDR2 SVGAGI.

The chain carries TRBV6-5 and TRBJ1-5; D is possibly TRBD1 (6 bases). The CDR3 runs 16 residues. Germline V gene lookup returns CDR1 MNHEY and CDR2 SVGAGI. Trimming took off 0 bases at V and 0 bases at J, with 9 bases between the two ends. In nucleotides, the CDR3 is TGTGCCAGCAGTTACTCAAGGGGGGGTAGCAATCAGCCCCAGCATTTT. Protein product: CASSYSRGGSNQPQHF.

This clone appeared a single time. The rearrangement joins TRBV25-1 to TRBJ2-6; D not certain. The CDR3 contains 14 residues. Germline lookup yields CDR1 MGHDK and CDR2 SYGVNS. Trimming took 8 bases from V and 0 from J, leaving 8 bases between them. The CDR3 protein is CASAHLSGANVLTF. In DNA, the CDR3 is TGTGCCAGCGCACACCTCTCTGGGGCCAACGTCCTGACTTTC.

This chain links TRBV30 with TRBJ2-7, with TRBD2 identical over 10 bases. Germline V gene lookup returns CDR1 GTSNPN and CDR2 SVGIG (reference sequence). The CDR3 runs 13 residues. The V segment lost 5 bases and the J segment 6 bases; nucleotides outside the gene matches: 7. The CDR3 DNA follows: TGTGCCTGGGGTCTAGCGGGAGTCCGCGAGCAGTACTTC. Encoded protein: CAWGLAGVREQYF.

In its sample, this clone was seen a few times. The V call is TRBV5-1, the J call TRBJ2-6; D is ambiguous. CDR3 length: 14 residues. Trimming removed 6 bases from V and 0 bases from J, with 7 bases in between. CDR1 and CDR2 from the germline V gene are SGHRS and YFSETQ. The DNA for the CDR3 is TGCGCCAGCATGGCAGACTCTGGGGCCAACGTCCTGACTTTC. Its protein is CASMADSGANVLTF.

This chain joins TRBV6-5 and TRBJ2-7, with TRBD2 as a possible D gene (5 bases). Trimming pared 0 bases from V and 6 bases from J, leaving 12 bases between. The CDR3 length is 14 residues. CDR1 is MNHEY and CDR2 is SVGAGI in the germline V gene. The CDR3 here is CASSYSGQSGEQYF. Written as DNA, the CDR3 is TGTGCCAGCAGTTACTCAGGCCAGAGCGGCGAGCAGTACTTC.

The chain uses TRBV15 and TRBJ2-5; 11 bases map to TRBD2. The V gene end was trimmed by 0 bases and the J gene end by 6 bases; junction bases not matched to a gene: 9. The CDR3 runs 17 residues. Germline CDR1 and CDR2: LNHNV and YYDKDF (reference sequence). As DNA, the CDR3 is TGTGCCACCAGCAGAGATCGTAGCGGGGGGGCCCGAAAGACCCAGTACTTC. Amino acid sequence: CATSRDRSGGARKTQYF.

Of note for this clone: This sample includes further DNA sequences coding for the same CDR3. The chain links TRBV6-5 to TRBJ2-2; tentative D call: TRBD2 (6 bases). V was cut by 4 bases and J by 0 bases, with 12 bases left in between. The germline CDR1 and CDR2 sequences are MNHEY and SVGAGI. This CDR3 has 16 residues. The CDR3 region has the DNA TGTGCCAGCAGTTTGGCGGGGCAAGCGAACACCGGGGAGCTGTTTTTT. Translated: CASSLAGQANTGELFF.

The genes are TRBV7-9 and TRBJ2-3; 9 bases are a match to TRBD2. CDR3 size: 15 residues. V was pared by 3 bases and J by 3 bases, with 4 bases of the junction left unmatched. Per germline, CDR1 SEHNR and CDR2 FQNEAQ (reference sequence). The CDR3 nucleotides are TGTGCCAGCAGCTTTGGTAGCGGGGGAACAGATACGCAGTATTTT. This encodes CASSFGSGGTDTQYF.

The chain links TRBV9 to TRBJ2-2, with a possible D match to TRBD2 (5 bases). The CDR3 length is 18 residues. Trimming removed 0 bases at V and 2 bases at J, with 17 bases between. The V gene's germline CDR1 is SGDLS and CDR2 YYNGEE. The chain's CDR3 is CASSVARSGTRNTGELFF. CDR3 nucleotides: TGTGCCAGCAGCGTAGCTCGATCGGGCACTAGAAACACCGGGGAGCTGTTTTTT.

V is TRBV10-3 and J is TRBJ2-5, with unresolved D. The CDR3 extends over 13 amino acids. V was shortened by 2 bases and J by 2 bases, with 6 bases between the two germline ends. In germline, CDR1 is ENHRY, CDR2 SYGVKD. DNA for the CDR3: TGTGCCATCAGTGAGACGGTTCAAGAGACCCAGTACTTC. Protein: CAISETVQETQYF.

The J gene is TRBJ1-3, the V gene TRBV7-2; D not resolved. Germline lookup yields CDR1 SGHTA and CDR2 FQGNSA. CDR3 size: 16 residues. Trimming shortened V by 2 bases and J by 0 bases, and 11 bases separated the two germline ends. CDR3 region: CASSLLWSGSGNTIYF. The CDR3, as DNA: TGTGCCAGCAGCTTACTATGGTCAGGCTCTGGAAACACCATATATTTT.

This clone was detected once. The J gene is TRBJ1-3, the V gene TRBV19; no clear D gene. Trimming pared 4 bases from V and 3 bases from J, leaving 13 bases between. Per the germline V gene, CDR1 is LNHDA and CDR2 is SQIVND (reference sequence). The CDR3 is 15 residues long. The CDR3 protein is CASSTSHSGGNTIYF. The CDR3 nucleotides read TGTGCCAGTAGTACCTCCCATTCGGGTGGAAACACCATATATTTT.

This chain joins TRBV28 and TRBJ2-7, with 12 bases that match TRBD1. There are 15 residues in the CDR3. V lost 6 bases and J lost 10; bases outside the gene matches: 13. The germline V gene encodes CDR1 MDHEN and CDR2 SYDVKM. The CDR3 region has the DNA TGTGCCAGCAGCACATCCGGGACAGGGGGCGGAGAACAGTACTTC. This encodes CASSTSGTGGGEQYF.

The chain joins TRBV10-3 to TRBJ1-1, with TRBD1 identical over 12 bases. V was clipped by 6 bases and J by 1 base; unmatched bases: 9. This CDR3 has 17 amino acids. Per the germline V gene, CDR1 is ENHRY and CDR2 is SYGVKD. This CDR3 is CAISPGTGGAPNTEAFF. The CDR3 nucleotides read TGTGCCATCAGCCCGGGGACAGGGGGCGCCCCGAACACTGAAGCTTTCTTT.

The genes are TRBV7-2 and TRBJ2-5; no firm D call. With the DNA end fitting TRBJ2-7 better, the J assignment may be wrong. The length of the CDR3 is 14 residues. Looked up from germline, CDR1 is SGHTA and CDR2 is FQGNSA. For the CDR3, the DNA is TGTGCCAGCAGCTTATTCCCGAGCTCCTACGAGCAGTACTTC. This sequence encodes CASSLFPSSYEQYF.

This clone appeared once. The chain combines TRBV7-9 with TRBJ1-4; possibly TRBD1 for D (6 bases). With 4 bases removed from V and 8 bases from J, the gap between germline ends came to 14 bases. Germline V gene sequence: CDR1 SEHNR, CDR2 FQNEAQ (reference sequence). The CDR3 consists of 14 residues. The CDR3 here is CASSSRGAQEKLFF. The CDR3 nucleotides read TGTGCCAGCAGCTCGCGGGGGGCTCAAGAAAAACTGTTTTTT.

The V gene is TRBV7-2, the J gene TRBJ2-7; 7 nucleotides line up with TRBD1. V was pared by 1 base and J by 3 bases, with 6 bases of the junction left unmatched. The CDR3 covers 15 residues. The V gene's germline CDR1 is SGHTA and CDR2 FQGNSA. CDR3 sequence (DNA): TGTGCCAGCAGCTTAGTGCGACAGGGTAGCTACGAGCAGTACTTC. Residues: CASSLVRQGSYEQYF.

On this clone itself: One end of the junction varies from germline; a read error may be responsible. V usage is TRBV6-1 and J usage is TRBJ1-3; D may be TRBD1 (6 bases). CDR1 is MNHNS, CDR2 SASEGT, per germline. This CDR3 is built from 17 residues. CDR3 in DNA: TGTGCCAGCAGTCAAGCTCCGACAGGTTACTCTGGAAACACCATATATTTT. Protein: CASSQAPTGYSGNTIYF.

The chain employs TRBV7-2 and TRBJ2-6; TRBD1 agrees at 9 bases. There are 17 residues in the CDR3. CDR1 is SGHTA, CDR2 FQGNSA, per germline. V was clipped by 5 bases and J by 0 bases; unmatched bases: 5. CDR3 nucleotides: TGTGCCAGCAGCACCAGACAGGGGGACTCTGGGGCCAACGTCCTGACTTTC. It yields the protein CASSTRQGDSGANVLTF.

Here the CDR3 DNA reads TGTGCCAGCAGCTTTAGCGGGAGTCACACCGGGGAGCTGTTTTTT. Amino acid sequence: CASSFSGSHTGELFF. The chain couples TRBV5-4 to TRBJ2-2, with 9 bases aligning to TRBD2. J gave up 3 bases and V 2 bases, and 2 bases lay outside the gene matches. Germline V CDR1 and CDR2: SGHNT, YYREEE (reference sequence). The CDR3 runs to 15 residues.

This chain connects TRBV11-2 to TRBJ2-7, with TRBD2 identical over 10 bases. Germline trimming cut 5 bases from V and 4 bases from J; bases unmatched to any gene: 11. The CDR3 sequence is 16 residues long. Germline CDR1 SGHAT, CDR2 FQNNGV. The CDR3: CASSLRIAGGRYEQYF. DNA for the CDR3: TGTGCCAGCAGCCTTAGAATAGCGGGAGGAAGATACGAGCAGTACTTC.

This sequence joins TRBV4-3 and TRBJ1-2, with D unresolved. V lost 4 bases and J lost 4, with 22 bases in between. This CDR3 is built from 17 residues. CDR1 and CDR2 from the germline V gene are LGHNA and YSLEER. CDR3 sequence: CASSLQDGIRPSYGYTF. DNA for the CDR3: TGCGCCAGCAGCCTACAAGATGGTATCCGTCCCAGCTATGGCTACACCTTC.

The chain joins TRBV19 to TRBJ2-6, with TRBD1 matching 8 bases. Germline-derived CDR1 and CDR2 are LNHDA and SQIVND (reference sequence). The CDR3 has 18 amino acids. After removal of 6 bases from V and 4 bases from J, the junction contained 14 bases not matched to a gene. In nucleotides, the CDR3 is TGTGCCAGTAGGTTCACGGGTCAGGGGGCCTCCGGGGCCAACGTCCTGACTTTC. Translation: CASRFTGQGASGANVLTF.